These 22 T cell receptor beta chains share one sample of origin, sequenced in a study of cytotoxic CD8 clonotypes in ibrutinib-treated CLL. Measured with immunoSEQ multiplex PCR; TCRdb has only the in-frame clones, and not every one. The data show just over 200,000 clones, 70% seen once. Sequenced here: PBMCs, sampled after 12 months of ibrutinib treatment. The receptors originated from a human donor with chronic lymphocytic leukemia.

This clone was seen only a few times. This sequence joins TRBV7-3 and TRBJ2-2; D is unresolved. With 0 bases removed from V and 4 bases from J, the gap between germline ends came to 9 bases. The CDR3 runs to 15 residues. Germline V gene sequence: CDR1 SGHTA, CDR2 FQGTGA. The CDR3 is CASSLTGLGTGELFF. The CDR3, as DNA: TGTGCCAGCAGCTTAACAGGGTTGGGCACCGGGGAGCTGTTTTTT.

The J gene is TRBJ1-1, the V gene TRBV9; D is unresolved. Germline lookup yields CDR1 SGDLS and CDR2 YYNGEE. The CDR3 has 13 residues. V lost 6 bases and J lost 2, with 11 bases in between. CDR3 sequence reads: CASNKGLNTEAFF. The DNA of the CDR3 is TGTGCCAGCAATAAAGGGTTAAACACTGAAGCTTTCTTT.

The genes are TRBV4-1 and TRBJ2-5, with D uncertain. The CDR3 loop spans 14 amino acids. Germline CDR1 and CDR2: MGHRA and YSYEKL. Trimming took 4 bases from V and 5 from J, leaving 14 bases between them. The DNA of the CDR3 is TGCGCCAGCAGCCTTTCCCCCGCCGGGGAGACCCAGTACTTC. It specifies CASSLSPAGETQYF.

This chain connects TRBV11-2 to TRBJ2-7; 13 nucleotides line up with TRBD2. Germline CDR1 is SGHAT and CDR2 is FQNNGV. The CDR3 has 18 residues. The V gene end was trimmed by 1 base and the J gene end by 0 bases; junction bases not matched to a gene: 6. The CDR3 loop is CASSLARTSGSTSYEQYF. The CDR3 DNA reads as TGTGCCAGCAGCTTAGCGAGGACTAGCGGGAGTACCTCCTACGAGCAGTACTTC.

The sample holds a few counts of this clone. The sample contains more than one DNA sequence encoding this CDR3. The genes are TRBV7-3 and TRBJ1-1, with D maybe TRBD1 (5 bases). Germline V gene data show CDR1 as SGHTA and CDR2 as FQGTGA. This CDR3 comprises 13 residues. Deletions cut 3 bases from V and 1 base from J, with 6 bases between. The CDR3 DNA reads TGTGCCAGCAGCTTGCAGGGGAACACTGAAGCTTTCTTT. Translated, it gives CASSLQGNTEAFF.

V is TRBV9 and J is TRBJ2-1; possibly TRBD2 for D (5 bases). Germline values: CDR1 SGDLS, CDR2 YYNGEE. This CDR3 has 16 residues. Trimming pared 3 bases from V and 4 bases from J, leaving 17 bases between. The CDR3 DNA sequence: TGTGCCAGCAGCGCGGAGGCGTTAGCCAAGTACAATGAGCAGTTCTTC. The encoded protein is CASSAEALAKYNEQFF. The whole variable domain, filled in from reference TRBV9 and TRBJ2-1, reads DSGVTQTPKHLITATGQRVTLRCSPRSGDLSVYWYQQSLDQGLQFLIQYYNGEERAKGNILERFSAQQFPDLHSELNLSSLELGDSALYFCASSAEALAKYNEQFFGPGTRLTVL.

The chain carries TRBV18 and TRBJ2-1; no reliable D call. The CDR3 consists of 11 residues. The germline V and J ends were trimmed by 3 bases and 6 bases, with 3 bases remaining between them. Germline lookup yields CDR1 KGHSH and CDR2 LQKENI. This chain's CDR3 is CASSPGNEQFF. Written as DNA, the CDR3 is TGTGCCAGCTCACCGGGCAATGAGCAGTTCTTC.

The chain has TRBV6-5 and TRBJ1-3; D is unclear. This CDR3 is 16 amino acids long. Trimming pared 2 bases from V and 3 bases from J, leaving 14 bases between. The germline V gene encodes CDR1 MNHEY and CDR2 SVGAGI. In DNA, the CDR3 is TGTGCCAGCAGTTACGGTGGAGGCCTCGGTGGAAACACCATATATTTT. Its translation: CASSYGGGLGGNTIYF.

This clone has just a few counts. An end of the junction does not agree with germline; a read error may underlie this. The chain joins TRBV2 to TRBJ1-4, with D possibly TRBD1 on 5 matching bases. Germline V gives CDR1 SNHLY, CDR2 FYNNEI. The CDR3 sequence is 11 residues long. CDR3 sequence: CASSRGRDGEF. The CDR3 DNA reads as TGTGCCAGCAGTCGCGGTAGGGACGGTGAATTT. The full variable domain, rest sourced from reference TRBV2 and TRBJ1-4, is EPEVTQTPSHQVTQMGQEVILRCVPISNHLYFYWYRQILGQKVEFLVSFYNNEISEKSEIFDDQFSVERPDGSNFTLKIRSTKLEDSAMYFCASSRGRDGEFGSGTQLSVL.

The J gene is TRBJ1-1, the V gene TRBV27; perhaps TRBD1 as D (5 bases). Germline CDR1 and CDR2: MNHEY and SMNVEV (reference sequence). CDR3 length: 13 amino acids. V lost 4 bases, J lost 3 bases, and 9 bases lay in between. CDR3 amino acids: CASSYDSHTEAFF. CDR3 DNA: TGTGCCAGCAGTTACGACAGCCACACTGAAGCTTTCTTT.

This clone turned up a few times. The chain is built from TRBV29-1 and TRBJ2-5, with D possibly TRBD2 on 6 matching bases. Germline V gene data show CDR1 as SQVTM and CDR2 as ANQGSEA. This CDR3 has 14 amino acids. V shed 3 bases and J shed 5 bases, with 16 bases lying between them. CDR3 sequence: CSVEAGGWGETQYF. For the CDR3, the DNA is TGCAGCGTTGAGGCCGGGGGTTGGGGCGAGACCCAGTACTTC.

V and J are TRBV5-1 and TRBJ1-1; D gene uncertain. Deletions cut 3 bases from V and 1 base from J, with 16 bases between. The CDR3 runs 16 residues. Germline V gene data show CDR1 as SGHRS and CDR2 as YFSETQ. DNA for the CDR3: TGCGCCAGCAGCTCTAACGCCGTCTCGTCGAACACTGAAGCTTTCTTT. It encodes CASSSNAVSSNTEAFF.

The J gene is TRBJ1-5, the V gene TRBV30; TRBD1 might be the D (5 bases). The CDR3 covers 14 residues. Germline CDR1 reads GTSNPN; CDR2 reads SVGIG (reference sequence). The V gene lost 4 bases and the J gene lost 4 bases, with 14 bases spanning the gap. The CDR3 protein is CAWTGLGPNQPQHF. The DNA of the CDR3 is TGTGCCTGGACGGGGTTGGGACCAAATCAGCCCCAGCATTTT.

The rearrangement links TRBV28 to TRBJ1-1, with D maybe TRBD1 (5 bases). CDR1 is MDHEN, CDR2 SYDVKM, per germline. Trimming took 4 bases from V and 6 from J, leaving 24 bases between them. CDR3 length equals 17 residues. The CDR3 sequence is CASSSPGEGRHLSEAFF. Here the CDR3 DNA reads TGTGCCAGCAGTTCCCCCGGAGAGGGACGACACTTATCTGAAGCTTTCTTT. Supplemented by reference TRBV28 and TRBJ1-1, the full variable domain reads DVKVTQSSRYLVKRTGEKVFLECVQDMDHENMFWYRQDPGLGLRLIYFSYDVKMKEKGDIPEGYSVSREKKERFSLILESASTNQTSMYLCASSSPGEGRHLSEAFFGQGTRLTVV.

The chain employs TRBV11-1 and TRBJ2-2, with D tentatively TRBD2 (6 bases). V was pared by 5 bases and J by 6 bases, with 22 bases between. CDR1 and CDR2 from the germline V gene are SGHAT and FQDESV (reference sequence). This CDR3 contains 17 residues. CDR3 protein: CASSLRRWGEFAGELFF. Written as DNA, the CDR3 is TGTGCCAGCAGCCTCCGTAGGTGGGGGGAGTTCGCCGGGGAGCTGTTTTTT. The entire variable domain, with the rest obtained from reference TRBV11-1 and TRBJ2-2, is as follows: EAEVAQSPRYKITEKSQAVAFWCDPISGHATLYWYRQILGQGPELLVQFQDESVVDDSQLPKDRFSAERLKGVDSTLKIQPAELGDSAMYLCASSLRRWGEFAGELFFGEGSRLTVL.

The chain links TRBV5-1 to TRBJ2-2, with TRBD2 identical over 15 bases. V lost 4 bases to trimming and J lost 7 bases; unmatched junction nucleotides: 5. The CDR3 runs 16 residues. Germline CDR1 SGHRS, CDR2 YFSETQ. The CDR3 loop is CASSRTSGGASGELFF. The CDR3 DNA follows: TGCGCCAGCAGCCGGACTAGCGGGGGGGCGAGCGGGGAGCTGTTTTTT. Filled out from reference TRBV5-1 and TRBJ2-2, the complete variable domain reads KAGVTQTPRYLIKTRGQQVTLSCSPISGHRSVSWYQQTPGQGLQFLFEYFSETQRNKGNFPGRFSGRQFSNSRSEMNVSTLELGDSALYLCASSRTSGGASGELFFGEGSRLTVL.

The chain uses TRBV5-1 and TRBJ2-5, with D possibly matching TRBD1 (5 bases). Deletions cut 0 bases from V and 7 bases from J, with 16 bases between. This CDR3 is 15 amino acids long. Germline loops: CDR1 SGHRS, CDR2 YFSETQ. In nucleotides, the CDR3 is TGCGCCAGCAGCTTGGCGTTAGCAGGGTCAGGGACCCAGTACTTC. Translated: CASSLALAGSGTQYF. The variable domain in full, completed from reference TRBV5-1 and TRBJ2-5, reads KAGVTQTPRYLIKTRGQQVTLSCSPISGHRSVSWYQQTPGQGLQFLFEYFSETQRNKGNFPGRFSGRQFSNSRSEMNVSTLELGDSALYLCASSLALAGSGTQYFGPGTRLLVL.

This chain uses TRBV4-1 with TRBJ1-6; D is possibly TRBD1 (5 bases). Germline V CDR1 and CDR2: MGHRA, YSYEKL. Trimming took 6 bases from V and 8 from J, leaving 14 bases between them. The CDR3 has 14 residues. The CDR3 nucleotides read TGCGCCAGCAGACGAGCCGGGACCCATTCACCCCTCCACTTT. It codes for CASRRAGTHSPLHF.

The rearrangement links TRBV6-5 to TRBJ1-6, with a tentative D call TRBD1 (6 bases). This CDR3 is 15 amino acids long. Germline V CDR1 and CDR2: MNHEY, SVGAGI. V dropped 2 bases and J dropped 11 bases, with 16 bases sitting between them. The CDR3 nucleotides read TGTGCCAGCAGTTACAGGGGGATCCTACGAACACCCCTCCACTTT. This translates into CASSYRGILRTPLHF.

The chain couples TRBV18 to TRBJ2-7; TRBD1 agrees at 9 bases. V gave up 2 bases and J gave up 2 bases; unmatched junction bases: 4. The germline CDR1 and CDR2 sequences are KGHSH and LQKENI. The CDR3 has 15 residues. This CDR3 reads CASSPRQGEAYEQYF. In nucleotides, the CDR3 is TGTGCCAGCTCACCAAGACAGGGGGAGGCCTACGAGCAGTACTTC. Drawing the rest from reference TRBV18 and TRBJ2-7, the complete variable domain is NAGVMQNPRHLVRRRGQEARLRCSPMKGHSHVYWYRQLPEEGLKFMVYLQKENIIDESGMPKERFSAEFPKEGPSILRIQQVVRGDSAAYFCASSPRQGEAYEQYFGPGTRLTVT.

The J gene is TRBJ2-5, the V gene TRBV27; a possible D gene is TRBD2 (5 bases). This CDR3 has 16 amino acids. V was pared by 5 bases and J by 0 bases, with 16 bases between. From germline, CDR1 is MNHEY and CDR2 SMNVEV (reference sequence). CDR3 sequence: CASSRLRTRDQETQYF. CDR3 in DNA: TGTGCCAGCAGTCGGCTTAGAACTAGAGACCAAGAGACCCAGTACTTC.

The gene calls are TRBV7-8 and TRBJ2-2; 13 bases match TRBD2. V lost 0 bases and J lost 6; bases outside the gene matches: 4. The CDR3 has 17 amino acids. The germline CDR1 and CDR2 sequences are SGHVS and FQNEAQ. CDR3 nucleotides: TGTGCCAGCAGCTTAGCGGGACTAGCGGGATCAGCCGGGGAGCTGTTTTTT. Its translation: CASSLAGLAGSAGELFF.